These 20 T cell receptor beta chains share one sample of origin, sequenced in a study of OX40 agonist ivuxolimab in advanced cancers. Generated by immunoSEQ multiplex PCR, the TCRdb table keeps only in-frame clones and is missing some. The sample contains under 75,000 clones, 91% of which appear only once. The material sequenced was CD4+ or CD8+ T cells sorted from blood, taken in a trial of the OX40 agonist ivuxolimab. These receptors originate from an adult with an advanced solid tumor such as melanoma, head and neck, liver or kidney cancer.

The chain recombines TRBV19 with TRBJ2-7; 12 bases agree with TRBD2. CDR1 and CDR2 from the germline V gene are LNHDA and SQIVND (reference sequence). This CDR3 has 13 amino acids. J lost 6 bases, V lost 4 bases, and 1 base had no gene match. The CDR3 DNA sequence: TGTGCCAGTAGTAGACTAGCGGGAGCCGAGCAGTACTTC. It translates to CASSRLAGAEQYF.

The rearrangement links TRBV28 to TRBJ2-7, with D maybe TRBD2 (6 bases). Trimming left V 3 bases short and J 6 bases short, with 27 bases between. Germline assignment: CDR1 MDHEN and CDR2 SYDVKM. The CDR3 is 18 amino acids. CDR3 amino acids: CASSFTVEGQMRGCEQYF. DNA of the CDR3: TGTGCCAGCAGTTTTACCGTGGAGGGGCAGATGAGGGGCTGCGAGCAGTACTTC. The whole variable domain, filled in from reference TRBV28 and TRBJ2-7, reads DVKVTQSSRYLVKRTGEKVFLECVQDMDHENMFWYRQDPGLGLRLIYFSYDVKMKEKGDIPEGYSVSREKKERFSLILESASTNQTSMYLCASSFTVEGQMRGCEQYFGPGTRLTVT.

The V gene is TRBV28, the J gene TRBJ1-1; TRBD1 is a possible D gene (6 bases). Per germline, CDR1 MDHEN and CDR2 SYDVKM. The CDR3 has 14 residues. The V end was cut by 6 bases, the J end by 7 bases, with 18 bases between. CDR3 residues: CASSPQPQGDEAFF. The DNA for the CDR3 is TGTGCCAGCAGCCCCCAGCCACAGGGTGATGAAGCTTTCTTT. The full variable domain, completed using reference TRBV28 and TRBJ1-1, is DVKVTQSSRYLVKRTGEKVFLECVQDMDHENMFWYRQDPGLGLRLIYFSYDVKMKEKGDIPEGYSVSREKKERFSLILESASTNQTSMYLCASSPQPQGDEAFFGQGTRLTVV.

The chain's CDR3 is CASSQDGRERLTGELFF. In nucleotides, the CDR3 is TGTGCCAGCAGCCAAGATGGGCGGGAGAGGTTGACCGGGGAGCTGTTTTTT. The J gene is TRBJ2-2, the V gene TRBV4-2; 7 bases map to TRBD2. After removal of 0 bases from V and 5 bases from J, the junction contained 9 bases not matched to a gene. CDR1 and CDR2 (germline): LGHNA, YNFKEQ. The CDR3 has 17 residues.

The gene calls are TRBV27 and TRBJ2-2, with 7 nucleotides matching TRBD2. The germline CDR1 and CDR2 sequences are MNHEY and SMNVEV (reference sequence). The CDR3 length is 16 residues. With V trimmed by 4 bases and J by 4 bases, 9 bases remained unmatched. The CDR3 loop is CASSSSAGVRTGELFF. In DNA, the CDR3 is TGTGCCAGCAGTTCCTCGGCGGGGGTTCGCACCGGGGAGCTGTTTTTT.

This rearrangement joins TRBV5-6 to TRBJ2-3, with a tentative D call TRBD2 (5 bases). Germline CDR1 SGHDT, CDR2 YYEEEE. Trimming removed 0 bases from V and 9 bases from J, with 11 bases in between. CDR3 length: 13 amino acids. The CDR3 is CASSLGTSNTQYF. CDR3 bases: TGTGCCAGCAGCTTGGGGACTTCTAACACGCAGTATTTT.

This clone has only one observation. The rearrangement links TRBV7-8 to TRBJ2-7; D not resolved. V was pared by 2 bases and J by 0 bases, with 5 bases between. Germline lookup yields CDR1 SGHVS and CDR2 FQNEAQ. The CDR3 covers 13 residues. In DNA, the CDR3 is TGTGCCAGCAGCTTAACAGACTCCTACGAGCAGTACTTC. As protein: CASSLTDSYEQYF.

This rearrangement joins TRBV7-6 to TRBJ2-7; 10 bases line up with TRBD2. The CDR3 sequence is 14 residues long. The germline V gene has CDR1 SGHVS and CDR2 FNYEAQ. Unmatched junction bases numbered 3, after V lost 5 bases and J lost 2 bases. CDR3 DNA sequence: TGTGCCAGCAGCCATAGCGGGAGGACCTACGAGCAGTACTTC. It translates to CASSHSGRTYEQYF.

This clone was found once. The chain recombines TRBV30 with TRBJ2-1; 9 nucleotides match TRBD1. CDR3 length: 15 residues. V was pared by 2 bases and J by 3 bases, with 5 bases of the junction left unmatched. Germline V lookup: CDR1 GTSNPN, CDR2 SVGIG (reference sequence). The CDR3 reads CAWSTTGGFYNEQFF. The DNA for the CDR3 is TGTGCCTGGAGTACGACAGGGGGATTCTACAATGAGCAGTTCTTC.

This chain links TRBV4-1 with TRBJ2-7; maybe TRBD2 (6 bases). The germline gives CDR1 MGHRA, CDR2 YSYEKL. The CDR3 runs to 17 residues. Trimming removed 0 bases at V and 6 bases at J, with 21 bases between. CDR3 loop: CASSQDLVDYEGSEQYF. The CDR3 nucleotides are TGCGCCAGCAGCCAAGATCTAGTGGACTACGAGGGGAGCGAGCAGTACTTC.

The chain links TRBV29-1 to TRBJ2-6, with TRBD1 identical over 10 bases. With 1 base clipped from V and 3 bases from J, the junction kept 12 bases outside the gene matches. CDR1 is SQVTM, CDR2 ANQGSEA, per germline. The CDR3 has 19 residues. In DNA form, the CDR3 reads TGCAGCGTTGAAGTTCCCAGTCCCGGGACAGGGGTTGGGGCCAACGTCCTGACTTTC. Its translation: CSVEVPSPGTGVGANVLTF.

This clone was detected only once. The chain is built from TRBV18 and TRBJ2-1, with TRBD2 matching over 11 bases. The V gene end was trimmed by 3 bases and the J gene end by 6 bases; junction bases not matched to a gene: 4. The CDR3 is 15 residues long. The germline gives CDR1 KGHSH, CDR2 LQKENI. The CDR3 coding sequence is TGTGCCAGCTCACCCCCTAGCGGGGGGAGCAATGAGCAGTTCTTC. Encoded protein: CASSPPSGGSNEQFF.

The rearrangement uses TRBV5-6 and TRBJ2-7; D not resolved. There are 11 residues in the CDR3. CDR1 is SGHDT, CDR2 YYEEEE, per germline. With 7 bases removed from V and 6 bases from J, the gap between germline ends came to 11 bases. CDR3 sequence (DNA): TGTGCCAGCTTGGGTGGCGGCGAGCAGTACTTC. Protein: CASLGGGEQYF.

V is TRBV5-1 and J is TRBJ2-1, with D uncertain. The CDR3 has 15 residues. CDR1 SGHRS and CDR2 YFSETQ come from the germline V gene. The ends were cut back, 1 base at V and 0 bases at J, with 8 bases in the middle. In DNA form, the CDR3 reads TGCGCCAGCAGCTTGCTGGGAAGCTCCTACAATGAGCAGTTCTTC. Residues: CASSLLGSSYNEQFF.

The CDR3 loop reads CASSADDFSSYEQYF. The CDR3, as DNA: TGTGCCAGCAGCGCTGATGACTTCAGCTCCTACGAGCAGTACTTC. The chain carries TRBV9 and TRBJ2-7; D is ambiguous. Germline V gene sequence: CDR1 SGDLS, CDR2 YYNGEE. The CDR3 covers 15 residues. V gave up 3 bases and J gave up 0 bases, with 13 bases separating them.

The table lists this clone with a few counts. The V call is TRBV9, the J call TRBJ2-7; possibly TRBD1 for D (6 bases). This CDR3 contains 13 residues. Between the trimmed V and J ends, which lost 3 bases and 3 bases, there was a span of 10 bases. CDR1 is SGDLS and CDR2 is YYNGEE in the germline V gene. In DNA form, the CDR3 reads TGTGCCAGCAGCGAGGGGGACGGCTACGAGCAGTACTTC. It specifies CASSEGDGYEQYF.

The V call is TRBV7-6, the J call TRBJ2-3, with 12 nucleotides matching TRBD2. V was clipped by 7 bases and J by 1 base; unmatched bases: 9. CDR1 and CDR2 from the germline V gene are SGHVS and FNYEAQ. The CDR3 covers 17 residues. CDR3 sequence (DNA): TGTGCCAGCAAGCGACTAGCGGGAGCGAGAGGCACAGATACGCAGTATTTT. Its translation: CASKRLAGARGTDTQYF.

The chain has TRBV11-2 and TRBJ2-7, with 7 positions matching TRBD2. CDR3 length: 14 amino acids. Germline V CDR1 and CDR2: SGHAT, FQNNGV. The V gene end was trimmed by 6 bases and the J gene end by 4 bases; junction bases not matched to a gene: 9. The CDR3, as DNA: TGTGCCAGCAGATGGGGAGGGGCGGGGTACGAGCAGTACTTC. It specifies CASRWGGAGYEQYF.

This sequence joins TRBV1 and TRBJ2-1. TRBV1 is a pseudogene segment. The CDR3 has 20 residues. The CDR3, as DNA: TGCACCAGCAGCCAATCTCTAGTCTTTGGGACGAGAGGCTCCTACAATGAGCAGTTCTTC. Protein: CTSSQSLVFGTRGSYNEQFF.

V usage is TRBV5-4 and J usage is TRBJ2-7; 8 bases map to TRBD1. The CDR3 loop spans 15 amino acids. Per the germline V gene, CDR1 is SGHNT and CDR2 is YYREEE (reference sequence). V shed 5 bases, J shed 5 bases, and the junction held 12 bases outside the gene matches. This CDR3 reads CASRRGQGNSNEQYF. The CDR3 nucleotides are TGTGCCAGCAGAAGAGGACAGGGCAATAGCAACGAGCAGTACTTC.